This record covers a single T cell receptor beta chain. Its antigen is not known. The study drew the donors from its approximately 120-subject validation cohort, separate from the 666-subject first cohort. Assay: immunoSEQ multiplex PCR; the TCRdb copy retains only in-frame clones and omits some. The sample shows roughly 120,000 clones, 85% to 95% of them seen only once. The entry originates in a study of cytomegalovirus exposure and HLA in healthy donors. Findings and limits, study-wide: Most TCR sequences showed up rarely, but some public TCRs showed up in many donors. The authors listed 164 TCR beta chains as cytomegalovirus-associated. The finding came from a later analysis; first-cohort TCR clusters tended to co-occur in the 90 to 150 validation repertoires.

CDR3 size: 16 residues. Germline V gives CDR1 KGHSH, CDR2 LQKENI. With 0 bases removed from V and 4 bases from J, the gap between germline ends came to 13 bases. The sample taken for sequencing was PBMCs. The J gene is TRBJ1-3, the V gene TRBV18, with D unclear. The TCR comes from a woman aged 18-29 years in good health and CMV-seronegative. The CDR3 reads CASSPPPLSRGNTIYF. The CDR3 bases are TGTGCCAGCTCACCACCCCCTCTCTCGAGGGGAAACACCATATATTTT.